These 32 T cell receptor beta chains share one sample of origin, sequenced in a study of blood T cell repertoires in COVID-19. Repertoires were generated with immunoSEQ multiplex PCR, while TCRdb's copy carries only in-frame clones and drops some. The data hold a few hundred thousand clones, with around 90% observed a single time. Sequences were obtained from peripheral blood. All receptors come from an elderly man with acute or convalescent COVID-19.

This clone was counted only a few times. The CDR3 nucleotides are TGTGCCAGCAGCAGACAGGTACGGAATAGCAATCAGCCCCAGCATTTT. It codes for CASSRQVRNSNQPQHF. J is TRBJ1-5 and V is TRBV6-6, with D perhaps TRBD1 (6 bases). CDR3 length equals 16 residues. The germline V gene encodes CDR1 MNHNY and CDR2 SVGAGI (reference sequence). Trimming removed 6 bases from V and 0 bases from J, with 15 bases in between.

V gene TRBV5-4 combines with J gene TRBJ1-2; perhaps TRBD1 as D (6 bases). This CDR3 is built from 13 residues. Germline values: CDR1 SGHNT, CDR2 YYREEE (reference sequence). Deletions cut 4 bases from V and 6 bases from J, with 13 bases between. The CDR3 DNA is TGTGCCAGCAGCCGGGGGGGCTCCAATGGCTACACCTTC. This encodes CASSRGGSNGYTF.

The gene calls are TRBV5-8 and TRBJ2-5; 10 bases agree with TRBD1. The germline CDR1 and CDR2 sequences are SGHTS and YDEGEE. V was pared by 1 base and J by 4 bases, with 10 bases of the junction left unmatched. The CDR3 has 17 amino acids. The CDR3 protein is CASSLFFGTGVVETQYF. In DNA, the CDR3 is TGTGCCAGCAGCTTGTTTTTCGGGACAGGGGTGGTAGAGACCCAGTACTTC.

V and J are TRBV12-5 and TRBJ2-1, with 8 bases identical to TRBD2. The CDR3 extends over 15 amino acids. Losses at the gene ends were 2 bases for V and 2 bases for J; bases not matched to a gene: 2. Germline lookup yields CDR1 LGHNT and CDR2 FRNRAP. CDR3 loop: CASGLTGGPYNEQFF. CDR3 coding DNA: TGTGCTAGTGGTTTGACGGGAGGGCCCTACAATGAGCAGTTCTTC.

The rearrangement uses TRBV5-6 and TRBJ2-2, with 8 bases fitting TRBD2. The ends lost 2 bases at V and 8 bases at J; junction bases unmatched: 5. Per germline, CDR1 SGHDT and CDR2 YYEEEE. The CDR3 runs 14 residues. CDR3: CASSLQRGMGELFF. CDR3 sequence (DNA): TGTGCCAGCAGCTTACAGCGGGGGATGGGGGAGCTGTTTTTT.

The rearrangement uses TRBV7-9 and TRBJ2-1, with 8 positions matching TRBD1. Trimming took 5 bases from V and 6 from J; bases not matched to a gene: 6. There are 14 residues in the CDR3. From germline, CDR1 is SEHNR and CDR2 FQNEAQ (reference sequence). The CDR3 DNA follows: TGTGCCAGCAGCCGGACAGGGATTAGCAATGAGCAGTTCTTC. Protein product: CASSRTGISNEQFF.

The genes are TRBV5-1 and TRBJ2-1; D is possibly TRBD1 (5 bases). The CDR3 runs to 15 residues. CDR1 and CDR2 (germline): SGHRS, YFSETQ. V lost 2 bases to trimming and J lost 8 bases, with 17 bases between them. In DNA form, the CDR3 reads TGCGCCAGCAGCTTTTTGGTAAAGCAGGGTTATGAGCAGTTCTTC. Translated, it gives CASSFLVKQGYEQFF.

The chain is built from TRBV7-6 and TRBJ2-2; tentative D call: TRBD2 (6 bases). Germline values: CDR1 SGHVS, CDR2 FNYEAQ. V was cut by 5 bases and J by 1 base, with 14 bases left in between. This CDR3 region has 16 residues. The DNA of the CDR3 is TGTGCCAGCAGCCGCAACGGGCGGGAGAACACCGGGGAGCTGTTTTTT. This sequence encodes CASSRNGRENTGELFF.

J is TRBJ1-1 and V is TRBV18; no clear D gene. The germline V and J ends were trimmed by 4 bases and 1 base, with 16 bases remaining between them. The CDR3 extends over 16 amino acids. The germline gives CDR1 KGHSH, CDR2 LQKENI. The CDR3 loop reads CASSRLNPRGNTEAFF. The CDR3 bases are TGTGCCAGCTCACGACTCAACCCACGGGGGAACACTGAAGCTTTCTTT.

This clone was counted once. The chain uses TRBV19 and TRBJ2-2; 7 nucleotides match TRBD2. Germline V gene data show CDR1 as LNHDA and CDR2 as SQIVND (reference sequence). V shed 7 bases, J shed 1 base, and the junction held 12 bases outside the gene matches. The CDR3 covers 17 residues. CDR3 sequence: CASTAGDLNWNTGELFF. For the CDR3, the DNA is TGTGCCAGTACCGCGGGGGATCTTAATTGGAACACCGGGGAGCTGTTTTTT.

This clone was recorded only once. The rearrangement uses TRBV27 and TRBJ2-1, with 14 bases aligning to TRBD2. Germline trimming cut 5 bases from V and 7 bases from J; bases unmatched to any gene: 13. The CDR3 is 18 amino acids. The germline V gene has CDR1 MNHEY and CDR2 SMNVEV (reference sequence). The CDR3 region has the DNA TGTGCCAGCAGTGCGCCCCTCGGACTAGCGGGAGGTATGAATGAGCAGTTCTTC. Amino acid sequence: CASSAPLGLAGGMNEQFF.

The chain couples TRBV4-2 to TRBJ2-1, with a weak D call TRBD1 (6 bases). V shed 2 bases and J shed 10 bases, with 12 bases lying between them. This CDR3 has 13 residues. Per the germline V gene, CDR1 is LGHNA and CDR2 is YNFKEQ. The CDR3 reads CASSQFRGGEQFF. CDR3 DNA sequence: TGTGCCAGCAGCCAATTCAGGGGTGGGGAGCAGTTCTTC.

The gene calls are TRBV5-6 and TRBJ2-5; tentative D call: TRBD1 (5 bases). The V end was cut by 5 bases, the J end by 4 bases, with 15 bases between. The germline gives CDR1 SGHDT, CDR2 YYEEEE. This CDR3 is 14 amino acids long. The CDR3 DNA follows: TGTGCCAGCAGTTTTCAGGGTCCCAGAGAGACCCAGTACTTC. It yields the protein CASSFQGPRETQYF.

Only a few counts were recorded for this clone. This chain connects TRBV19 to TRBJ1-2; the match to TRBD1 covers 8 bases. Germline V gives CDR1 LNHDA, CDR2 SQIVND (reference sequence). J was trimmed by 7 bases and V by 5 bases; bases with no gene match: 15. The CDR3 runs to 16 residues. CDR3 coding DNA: TGTGCCAGTAGTCCTTCCGGGGACAGGCCCCAGGGTGGCTACACCTTC. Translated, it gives CASSPSGDRPQGGYTF.

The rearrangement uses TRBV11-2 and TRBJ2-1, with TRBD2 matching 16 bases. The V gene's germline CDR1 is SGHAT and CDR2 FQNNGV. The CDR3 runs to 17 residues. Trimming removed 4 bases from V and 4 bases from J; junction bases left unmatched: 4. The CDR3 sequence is CASSSGTSGRGYNEQFF. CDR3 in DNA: TGTGCCAGCAGCTCGGGGACTAGCGGGAGGGGGTACAATGAGCAGTTCTTC.

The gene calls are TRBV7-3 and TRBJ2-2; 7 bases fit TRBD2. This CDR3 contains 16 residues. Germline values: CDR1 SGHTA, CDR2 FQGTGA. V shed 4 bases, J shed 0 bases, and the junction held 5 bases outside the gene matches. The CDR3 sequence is CASSSTSRTNTGELFF. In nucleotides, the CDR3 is TGTGCCAGCAGCTCGACTAGCAGAACGAACACCGGGGAGCTGTTTTTT.

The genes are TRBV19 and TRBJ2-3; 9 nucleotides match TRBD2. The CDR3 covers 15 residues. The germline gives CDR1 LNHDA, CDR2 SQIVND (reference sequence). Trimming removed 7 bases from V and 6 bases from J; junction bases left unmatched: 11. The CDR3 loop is CASNAPGLAADTQYF. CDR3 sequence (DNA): TGTGCCAGTAATGCCCCGGGACTAGCAGCTGATACGCAGTATTTT. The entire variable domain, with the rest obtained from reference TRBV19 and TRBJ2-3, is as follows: DGGITQSPKYLFRKEGQNVTLSCEQNLNHDAMYWYRQDPGQGLRLIYYSQIVNDFQKGDIAEGYSVSREKKESFPLTVTSAQKNPTAFYLCASNAPGLAADTQYFGPGTRLTVL.

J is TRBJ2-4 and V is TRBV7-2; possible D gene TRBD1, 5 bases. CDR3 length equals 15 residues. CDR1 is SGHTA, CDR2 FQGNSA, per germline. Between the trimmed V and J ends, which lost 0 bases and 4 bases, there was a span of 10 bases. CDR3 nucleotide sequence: TGTGCCAGCAGCTTAGCTCCGAGACAGAAAAACATTCAGTACTTC. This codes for CASSLAPRQKNIQYF.

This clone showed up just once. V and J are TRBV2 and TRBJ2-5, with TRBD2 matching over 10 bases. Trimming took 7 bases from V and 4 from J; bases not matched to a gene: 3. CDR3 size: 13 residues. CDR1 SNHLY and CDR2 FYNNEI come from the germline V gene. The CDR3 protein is CASKGTSVETQYF. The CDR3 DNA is TGTGCCAGCAAGGGGACTAGCGTAGAGACCCAGTACTTC.

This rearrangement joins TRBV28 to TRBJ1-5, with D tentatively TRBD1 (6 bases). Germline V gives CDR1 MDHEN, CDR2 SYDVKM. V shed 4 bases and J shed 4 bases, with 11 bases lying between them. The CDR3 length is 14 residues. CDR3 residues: CASSSKQGNQPQHF. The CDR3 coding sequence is TGTGCCAGCAGTTCAAAACAGGGAAATCAGCCCCAGCATTTT.

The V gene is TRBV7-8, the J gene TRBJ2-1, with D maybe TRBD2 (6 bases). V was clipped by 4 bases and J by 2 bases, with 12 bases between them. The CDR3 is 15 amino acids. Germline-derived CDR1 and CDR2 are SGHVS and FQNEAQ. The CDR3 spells CASSSVGEAYNEQFF. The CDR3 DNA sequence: TGTGCCAGCAGCTCTGTCGGGGAGGCCTACAATGAGCAGTTCTTC.

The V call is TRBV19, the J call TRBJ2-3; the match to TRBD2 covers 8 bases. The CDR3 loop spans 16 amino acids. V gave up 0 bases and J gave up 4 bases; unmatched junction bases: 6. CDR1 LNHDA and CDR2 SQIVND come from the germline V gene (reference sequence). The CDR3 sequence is CASSIELAEGADTQYF. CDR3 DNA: TGTGCCAGTAGTATAGAACTAGCGGAGGGAGCAGATACGCAGTATTTT.

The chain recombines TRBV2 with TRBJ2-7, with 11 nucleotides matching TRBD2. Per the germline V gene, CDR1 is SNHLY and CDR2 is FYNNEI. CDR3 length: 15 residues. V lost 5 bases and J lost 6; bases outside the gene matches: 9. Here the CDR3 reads CASSRPTSGNSEQYF. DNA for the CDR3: TGTGCCAGCAGTCGCCCGACTAGCGGGAACTCCGAGCAGTACTTC.

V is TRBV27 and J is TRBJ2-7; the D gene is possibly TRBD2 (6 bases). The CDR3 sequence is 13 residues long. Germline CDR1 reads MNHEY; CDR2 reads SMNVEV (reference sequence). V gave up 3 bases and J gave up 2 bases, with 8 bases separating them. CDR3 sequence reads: CASSFREPYEQYF. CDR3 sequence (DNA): TGTGCCAGCAGTTTCCGGGAGCCCTACGAGCAGTACTTC.

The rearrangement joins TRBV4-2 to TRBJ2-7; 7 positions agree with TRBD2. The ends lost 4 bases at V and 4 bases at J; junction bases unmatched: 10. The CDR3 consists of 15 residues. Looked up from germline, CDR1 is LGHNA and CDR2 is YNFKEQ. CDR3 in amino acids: CASSPHGRELYEQYF. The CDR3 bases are TGTGCCAGCAGCCCCCACGGGCGGGAGTTGTACGAGCAGTACTTC.

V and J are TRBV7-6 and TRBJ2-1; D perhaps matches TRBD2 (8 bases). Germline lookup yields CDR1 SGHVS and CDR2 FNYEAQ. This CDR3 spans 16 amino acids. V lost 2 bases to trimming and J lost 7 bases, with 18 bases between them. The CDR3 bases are TGTGCCAGCAGCTTACTGGCGGGGGGACAGATAAATGAGCAGTTCTTC. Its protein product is CASSLLAGGQINEQFF.

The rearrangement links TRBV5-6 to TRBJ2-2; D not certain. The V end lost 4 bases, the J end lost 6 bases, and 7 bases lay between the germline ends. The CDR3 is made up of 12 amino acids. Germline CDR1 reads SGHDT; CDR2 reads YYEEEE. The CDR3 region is CASSVYSGELFF. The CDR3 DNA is TGTGCCAGCAGCGTATACTCCGGGGAGCTGTTTTTT.

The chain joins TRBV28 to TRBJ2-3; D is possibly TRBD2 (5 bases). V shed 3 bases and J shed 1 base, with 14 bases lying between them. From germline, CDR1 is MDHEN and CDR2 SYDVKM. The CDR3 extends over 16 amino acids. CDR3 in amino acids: CASSLEDSARTDTQYF. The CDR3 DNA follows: TGTGCCAGCAGTTTGGAGGATAGCGCTCGCACAGATACGCAGTATTTT.

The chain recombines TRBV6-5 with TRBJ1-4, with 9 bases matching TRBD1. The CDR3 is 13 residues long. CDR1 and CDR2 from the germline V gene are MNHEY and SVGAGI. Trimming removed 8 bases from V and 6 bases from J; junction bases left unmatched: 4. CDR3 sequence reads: CASERDRDEKLFF. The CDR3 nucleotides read TGTGCCAGCGAACGGGACAGGGATGAAAAACTGTTTTTT.

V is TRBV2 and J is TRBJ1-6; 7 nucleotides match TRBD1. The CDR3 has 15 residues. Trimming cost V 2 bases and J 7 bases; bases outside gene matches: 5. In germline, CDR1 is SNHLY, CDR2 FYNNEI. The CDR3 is CASSEQGTANSPLHF. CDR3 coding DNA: TGTGCCAGCAGTGAACAAGGGACAGCAAATTCACCCCTCCACTTT. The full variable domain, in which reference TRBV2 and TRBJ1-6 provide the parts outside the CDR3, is EPEVTQTPSHQVTQMGQEVILRCVPISNHLYFYWYRQILGQKVEFLVSFYNNEISEKSEIFDDQFSVERPDGSNFTLKIRSTKLEDSAMYFCASSEQGTANSPLHFGNGTRLTVT.

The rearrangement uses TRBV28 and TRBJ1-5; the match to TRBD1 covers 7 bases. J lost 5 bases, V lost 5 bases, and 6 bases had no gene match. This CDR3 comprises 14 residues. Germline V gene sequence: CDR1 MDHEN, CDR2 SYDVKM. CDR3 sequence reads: CASSPTTGHQPQHF. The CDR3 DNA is TGTGCCAGCAGTCCCACGACAGGGCATCAGCCCCAGCATTTT. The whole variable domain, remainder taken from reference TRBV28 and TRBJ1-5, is DVKVTQSSRYLVKRTGEKVFLECVQDMDHENMFWYRQDPGLGLRLIYFSYDVKMKEKGDIPEGYSVSREKKERFSLILESASTNQTSMYLCASSPTTGHQPQHFGDGTRLSIL.

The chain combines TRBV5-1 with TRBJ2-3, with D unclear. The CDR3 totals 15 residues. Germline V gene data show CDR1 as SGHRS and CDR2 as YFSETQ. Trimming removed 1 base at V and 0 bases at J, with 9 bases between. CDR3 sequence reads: CASSLFSGSTDTQYF. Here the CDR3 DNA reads TGCGCCAGCAGCTTGTTTTCCGGTAGCACAGATACGCAGTATTTT.